Below, 22 T cell receptor beta chains from the same sample are listed, as sequenced in a study of OX40 agonist ivuxolimab in advanced cancers. Measured with immunoSEQ multiplex PCR; TCRdb has only the in-frame clones, and not every one. The table records 40,000 to 50,000 clones, about 85% of them present only once. Here the sequenced sample was CD4+ or CD8+ T cells sorted from blood, taken in a trial of the OX40 agonist ivuxolimab. The receptor set was obtained from an adult with an advanced solid tumor such as melanoma, head and neck, liver or kidney cancer.

The rearrangement joins TRBV30 to TRBJ2-7; D not certain. Germline V CDR1 and CDR2: GTSNPN, SVGIG (reference sequence). V was clipped by 5 bases and J by 7 bases, with 9 bases between them. The CDR3 contains 10 residues. DNA of the CDR3: TGTGCCTGGGGCACTTGGGAGCAGTACTTC. Translation: CAWGTWEQYF.

This chain joins TRBV11-3 and TRBJ1-2, with TRBD1 as a possible D gene (6 bases). The CDR3 length is 13 residues. Germline V gene data show CDR1 as SGHNT and CDR2 as YENEEA. Trimming pared 5 bases from V and 5 bases from J, leaving 12 bases between. CDR3 in amino acids: CASSPDRNYGYTF. The CDR3 nucleotides read TGTGCCAGCAGCCCCGACAGGAATTATGGCTACACCTTC.

V gene TRBV7-2 combines with J gene TRBJ1-3, with a weak D call TRBD1 (5 bases). The CDR3 is 18 amino acids. Germline CDR1 and CDR2: SGHTA and FQGNSA. V dropped 1 base and J dropped 0 bases, with 16 bases sitting between them. The CDR3 DNA reads TGTGCCAGCAGCTTAGAATTTAGGGCAGGGACCTCTGGAAACACCATATATTTT. It translates to CASSLEFRAGTSGNTIYF.

The chain links TRBV28 to TRBJ1-4; D is unresolved. Deletions cut 5 bases from V and 11 bases from J, with 12 bases between. The CDR3 extends over 12 amino acids. Germline V gene sequence: CDR1 MDHEN, CDR2 SYDVKM. The CDR3 region has the DNA TGTGCCAGCAGTAACGGGGTGAACAAACTGTTTTTT. Its translation is CASSNGVNKLFF.

DNA of the CDR3: TGTGCCAGCAGTGACTCGATTCGGGGTATAGAGACCCAGTACTTC. It yields the protein CASSDSIRGIETQYF. The chain joins TRBV6-4 to TRBJ2-5; weak D call: TRBD2 (5 bases). The CDR3 loop spans 15 amino acids. CDR1 and CDR2 from the germline V gene are MRHNA and SNTAGT. Trimming stripped 0 bases from V and 4 bases from J, with 12 bases between.

Only one count was recorded for this clone. V and J are TRBV5-3 and TRBJ2-2, with D hard to call. TRBV5-3 is identified as an open reading frame with a role that is uncertain. This CDR3 has 14 amino acids. V shed 6 bases and J shed 6 bases, with 15 bases lying between them. The CDR3 reads CARNGPSRAGELFF. CDR3 sequence (DNA): TGTGCCAGAAATGGACCGTCCCGGGCCGGGGAGCTGTTTTTT.

The chain combines TRBV4-2 with TRBJ2-7; 9 positions agree with TRBD2. Per the germline V gene, CDR1 is LGHNA and CDR2 is YNFKEQ. V trimming: 2 bases; J trimming: 4 bases; junction bases outside the gene matches: 3. The CDR3 is 14 residues long. Here the CDR3 reads CASSQITSGYEQYF. For the CDR3, the DNA is TGTGCCAGCAGCCAAATAACTAGCGGGTACGAGCAGTACTTC.

The J gene is TRBJ1-5, the V gene TRBV27; 7 bases are a match to TRBD1. The germline V gene encodes CDR1 MNHEY and CDR2 SMNVEV (reference sequence). The CDR3 sequence is 12 residues long. With V trimmed by 8 bases and J by 6 bases, 4 bases remained unmatched. The DNA for the CDR3 is TGTGCCAGCGGCAGGGGGAGTCAGCCCCAGCATTTT. It yields the protein CASGRGSQPQHF.

The chain has TRBV29-1 and TRBJ1-2, with 7 positions matching TRBD1. Losses at the gene ends were 7 bases for V and 3 bases for J; bases not matched to a gene: 5. The CDR3 runs to 12 residues. Germline V CDR1 and CDR2: SQVTM, ANQGSEA. CDR3 nucleotides: TGCAGCGCTCGAGACAGGGACTATGGCTACACCTTC. Protein: CSARDRDYGYTF.

This chain uses TRBV18 with TRBJ1-1, with D perhaps matching TRBD1 (5 bases). Germline CDR1 reads KGHSH; CDR2 reads LQKENI. The CDR3 extends over 12 amino acids. The V gene lost 3 bases and the J gene lost 10 bases, with 12 bases spanning the gap. This chain's CDR3 is CASSPPGERAFF. The CDR3 bases are TGTGCCAGCTCACCCCCGGGGGAGAGAGCTTTCTTT.

The chain carries TRBV2 and TRBJ1-6; D remains ambiguous. Trimming removed 8 bases from V and 5 bases from J, with 25 bases in between. CDR1 is SNHLY and CDR2 is FYNNEI in the germline V gene. The CDR3 sequence is 18 residues long. CDR3 sequence: CASAKSPGARFHNSPLHF. CDR3 DNA: TGTGCCAGCGCCAAAAGCCCCGGTGCCAGATTTCATAATTCACCCCTCCACTTT.

This clone was picked up one time. The chain has TRBV11-2 and TRBJ2-1, with a weak D call TRBD1 (9 bases). The CDR3 has 17 amino acids. The V gene lost 10 bases and the J gene lost 5 bases, with 27 bases spanning the gap. Germline V gives CDR1 SGHAT, CDR2 FQNNGV. CDR3 nucleotides: TGTGCCATCCCAGCTACCGGGAGGGGACAGGGAGACAATGAGCAGTTCTTC. Translating gives CAIPATGRGQGDNEQFF.

The CDR3 is CASSPSASGNEQYF. CDR3 in DNA: TGTGCCAGCTCACCAAGCGCTAGCGGGAACGAGCAGTACTTC. The V gene is TRBV18, the J gene TRBJ2-7; TRBD2 matches 9 bases. The J segment lost 5 bases and the V segment lost 2 bases, leaving 4 bases of the junction unmatched. The CDR3 consists of 14 residues. CDR1 KGHSH and CDR2 LQKENI come from the germline V gene.

V gene TRBV25-1 combines with J gene TRBJ2-7, with TRBD2 matching over 9 bases. This CDR3 is built from 15 residues. The germline V gene has CDR1 MGHDK and CDR2 SYGVNS. V lost 3 bases and J lost 5; bases outside the gene matches: 8. CDR3 DNA sequence: TGTGCCAGCAGTGACCCCGGACTAGCGAGCGACGAGCAGTACTTC. Translated, it gives CASSDPGLASDEQYF.

The CDR3, as DNA: TGTGCTAGTGGTTTGGGGACAGGGCCGAGCTCCTACGAGCAGTACTTC. Translation gives CASGLGTGPSSYEQYF. The rearrangement uses TRBV12-5 and TRBJ2-7, with 8 bases aligning to TRBD1. This CDR3 has 16 amino acids. Per germline, CDR1 LGHNT and CDR2 FRNRAP. V was pared by 1 base and J by 0 bases, with 5 bases of the junction left unmatched. The full variable domain, in which reference TRBV12-5 and TRBJ2-7 provide the parts outside the CDR3, is DARVTQTPRHKVTEMGQEVTMRCQPILGHNTVFWYRQTMMQGLELLAYFRNRAPLDDSGMPKDRFSAEMPDATLATLKIQPSEPRDSAVYFCASGLGTGPSSYEQYFGPGTRLTVT.

The J gene is TRBJ2-3, the V gene TRBV28; possibly TRBD2 for D (6 bases). Germline-derived CDR1 and CDR2 are MDHEN and SYDVKM. The CDR3 sequence is 18 residues long. The V end was cut by 8 bases, the J end by 0 bases, with 24 bases between. The DNA of the CDR3 is TGTGCCAGCCGCTTATCCGATTACGGGGGTTATAGCACAGATACGCAGTATTTT. Protein sequence: CASRLSDYGGYSTDTQYF.

The V call is TRBV30, the J call TRBJ1-2; D call uncertain. Looked up from germline, CDR1 is GTSNPN and CDR2 is SVGIG (reference sequence). This CDR3 has 15 residues. Between the trimmed V and J ends, which lost 5 bases and 6 bases, there was a span of 22 bases. CDR3 sequence: CAWFFGSTSGDGYTF. The CDR3 nucleotides are TGTGCCTGGTTTTTCGGGAGCACATCTGGGGATGGCTACACCTTC.

The chain employs TRBV28 and TRBJ1-3, with D perhaps matching TRBD1 (5 bases). The germline V gene has CDR1 MDHEN and CDR2 SYDVKM. The V end lost 3 bases, the J end lost 4 bases, and 10 bases lay between the germline ends. This CDR3 spans 14 amino acids. The CDR3 is CASSFGGAGNTIYF. The CDR3 nucleotides are TGTGCCAGCAGTTTTGGCGGGGCCGGAAACACCATATATTTT.

This clone was detected a few times. V is TRBV11-3 and J is TRBJ2-3; 12 bases align to TRBD2. This CDR3 is built from 17 residues. V trimming: 5 bases; J trimming: 3 bases; junction bases outside the gene matches: 9. The germline V gene encodes CDR1 SGHNT and CDR2 YENEEA. CDR3 protein: CASSPTSGSFWTDTQYF. For the CDR3, the DNA is TGTGCCAGCAGCCCGACTAGCGGGAGTTTTTGGACAGATACGCAGTATTTT. The full variable domain, rest sourced from reference TRBV11-3 and TRBJ2-3, is EAGVVQSPRYKIIEKKQPVAFWCNPISGHNTLYWYLQNLGQGPELLIRYENEEAVDDSQLPKDRFSAERLKGVDSTLKIQPAELGDSAVYLCASSPTSGSFWTDTQYFGPGTRLTVL.

The rearrangement uses TRBV7-2 and TRBJ2-2; 8 bases fit TRBD1. The CDR3 consists of 17 residues. CDR1 SGHTA and CDR2 FQGNSA come from the germline V gene. V shed 5 bases, J shed 4 bases, and the junction held 12 bases outside the gene matches. The CDR3 nucleotides are TGTGCCAGCAGCCGGACCCGACAGGGGAGTTCCACCGGGGAGCTGTTTTTT. It specifies CASSRTRQGSSTGELFF.

The sample holds one count of this clone. Relative to the germline gene, one junction end is altered; a read error may explain this. The rearrangement uses TRBV7-7 and TRBJ2-5; TRBD2 might be the D (5 bases). The CDR3 has 15 residues. Germline assignment: CDR1 SSHAT and CDR2 FNYEAQ (reference sequence). Written as DNA, the CDR3 is TGTGCTAGCAGCCCACTGGGTGGGAGCGAAGAGACCCAGTACTTC. Its translation is CASSPLGGSEETQYF.

The chain links TRBV5-1 to TRBJ2-1, with 7 bases fitting TRBD2. V shed 3 bases, J shed 5 bases, and the junction held 2 bases outside the gene matches. The CDR3 covers 13 residues. CDR1 and CDR2 from the germline V gene are SGHRS and YFSETQ. CDR3 sequence: CASSWGGNNEQFF. CDR3 sequence (DNA): TGCGCCAGCAGCTGGGGGGGAAACAATGAGCAGTTCTTC.